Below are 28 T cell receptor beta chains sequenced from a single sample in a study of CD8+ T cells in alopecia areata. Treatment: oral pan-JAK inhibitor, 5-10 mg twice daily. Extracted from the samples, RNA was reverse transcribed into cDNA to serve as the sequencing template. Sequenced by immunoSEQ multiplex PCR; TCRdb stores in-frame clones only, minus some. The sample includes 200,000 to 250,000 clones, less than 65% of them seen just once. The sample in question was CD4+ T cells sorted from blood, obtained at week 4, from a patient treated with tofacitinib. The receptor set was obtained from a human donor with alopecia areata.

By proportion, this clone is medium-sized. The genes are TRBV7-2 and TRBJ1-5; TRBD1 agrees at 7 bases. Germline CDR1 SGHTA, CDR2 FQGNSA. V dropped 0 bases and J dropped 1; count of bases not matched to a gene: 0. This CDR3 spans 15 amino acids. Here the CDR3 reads CASSLAGQSNQPQHF. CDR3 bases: TGTGCCAGCAGCTTAGCGGGACAGAGCAATCAGCCCCAGCATTTT. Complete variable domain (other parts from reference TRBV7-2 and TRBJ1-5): GAGVSQSPSNKVTEKGKDVELRCDPISGHTALYWYRQSLGQGLEFLIYFQGNSAPDKSGLPSDRFSAERTGGSVSTLTIQRTQQEDSAVYLCASSLAGQSNQPQHFGDGTRLSIL.

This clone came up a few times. CDR3 sequence (DNA): TGTGCCAGCAGTTACGGCAGGGGGAACACTGAAGCTTTCTTT. This encodes CASSYGRGNTEAFF. This chain links TRBV6-5 with TRBJ1-1, with a tentative D call TRBD1 (6 bases). There are 14 residues in the CDR3. Per the germline V gene, CDR1 is MNHEY and CDR2 is SVGAGI. Trimming cost V 2 bases and J 1 base, with 8 bases left between them.

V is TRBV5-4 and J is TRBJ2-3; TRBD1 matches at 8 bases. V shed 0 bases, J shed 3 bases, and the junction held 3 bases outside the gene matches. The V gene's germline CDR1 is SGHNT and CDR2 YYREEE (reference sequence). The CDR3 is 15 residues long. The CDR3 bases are TGTGCCAGCAGCTTGGATCACAGGGGGACAGATACGCAGTATTTT. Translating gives CASSLDHRGTDTQYF. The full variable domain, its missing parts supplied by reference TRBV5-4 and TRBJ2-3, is ETGVTQSPTHLIKTRGQQVTLRCSSQSGHNTVSWYQQALGQGPQFIFQYYREEENGRGNFPPRFSGLQFPNYSSELNVNALELDDSALYLCASSLDHRGTDTQYFGPGTRLTVL.

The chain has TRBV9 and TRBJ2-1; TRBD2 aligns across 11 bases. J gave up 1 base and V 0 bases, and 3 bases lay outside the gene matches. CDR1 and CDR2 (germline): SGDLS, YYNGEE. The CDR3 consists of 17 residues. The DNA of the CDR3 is TGTGCCAGCAGCGTAGTTAGCGGGGGGGCATCCTACAATGAGCAGTTCTTC. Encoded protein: CASSVVSGGASYNEQFF. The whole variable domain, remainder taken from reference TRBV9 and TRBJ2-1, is DSGVTQTPKHLITATGQRVTLRCSPRSGDLSVYWYQQSLDQGLQFLIQYYNGEERAKGNILERFSAQQFPDLHSELNLSSLELGDSALYFCASSVVSGGASYNEQFFGPGTRLTVL.

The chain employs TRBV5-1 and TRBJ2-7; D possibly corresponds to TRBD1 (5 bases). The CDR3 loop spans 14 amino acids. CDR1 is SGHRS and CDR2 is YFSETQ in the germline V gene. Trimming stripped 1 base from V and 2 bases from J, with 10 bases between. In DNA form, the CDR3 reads TGCGCCAGCAGCTTGAGCAGGGATCCCTACGAGCAGTACTTC. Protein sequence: CASSLSRDPYEQYF.

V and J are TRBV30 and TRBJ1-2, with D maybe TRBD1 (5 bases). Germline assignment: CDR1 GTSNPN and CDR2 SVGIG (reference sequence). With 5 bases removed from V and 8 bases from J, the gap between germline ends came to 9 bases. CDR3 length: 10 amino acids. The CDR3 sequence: CAWSGGGYTF. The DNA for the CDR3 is TGTGCCTGGTCCGGGGGGGGCTACACCTTC.

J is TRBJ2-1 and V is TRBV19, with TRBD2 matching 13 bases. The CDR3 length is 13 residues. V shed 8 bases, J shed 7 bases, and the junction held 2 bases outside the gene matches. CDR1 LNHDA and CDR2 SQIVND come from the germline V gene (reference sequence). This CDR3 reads CASGLAGENEQFF. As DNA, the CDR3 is TGTGCCAGTGGACTAGCGGGGGAAAATGAGCAGTTCTTC. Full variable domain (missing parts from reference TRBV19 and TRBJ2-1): DGGITQSPKYLFRKEGQNVTLSCEQNLNHDAMYWYRQDPGQGLRLIYYSQIVNDFQKGDIAEGYSVSREKKESFPLTVTSAQKNPTAFYLCASGLAGENEQFFGPGTRLTVL.

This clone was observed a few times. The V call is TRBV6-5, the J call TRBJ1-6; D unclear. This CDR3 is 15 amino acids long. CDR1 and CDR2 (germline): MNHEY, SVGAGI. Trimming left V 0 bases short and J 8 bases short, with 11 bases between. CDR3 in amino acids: CASSYSNGVDSPLHF. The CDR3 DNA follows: TGTGCCAGCAGTTACTCGAATGGGGTGGATTCACCCCTCCACTTT.

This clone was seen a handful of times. CDR3 amino acids: CASSLRLAGPARYEQYF. The CDR3 DNA reads TGTGCCAGCAGCTTAAGGCTAGCGGGGCCAGCCCGTTACGAGCAGTACTTC. The chain combines TRBV7-2 with TRBJ2-7, with TRBD2 matching over 9 bases. There are 17 residues in the CDR3. The germline CDR1 and CDR2 sequences are SGHTA and FQGNSA. V dropped 2 bases and J dropped 4; count of bases not matched to a gene: 12.

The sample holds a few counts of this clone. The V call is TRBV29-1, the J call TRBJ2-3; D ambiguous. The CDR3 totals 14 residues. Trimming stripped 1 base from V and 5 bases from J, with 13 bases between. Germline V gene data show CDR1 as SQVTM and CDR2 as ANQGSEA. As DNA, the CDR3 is TGCAGCGTTGAAGTCAGGCCTCCGGGAGATACGCAGTATTTT. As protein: CSVEVRPPGDTQYF.

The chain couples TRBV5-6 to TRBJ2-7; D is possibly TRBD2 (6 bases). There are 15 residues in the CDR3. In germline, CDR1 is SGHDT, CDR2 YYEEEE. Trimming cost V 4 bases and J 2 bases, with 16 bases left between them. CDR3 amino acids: CASSLRSGYAYEQYF. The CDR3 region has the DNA TGTGCCAGCAGCCTCCGTAGCGGTTATGCCTACGAGCAGTACTTC.

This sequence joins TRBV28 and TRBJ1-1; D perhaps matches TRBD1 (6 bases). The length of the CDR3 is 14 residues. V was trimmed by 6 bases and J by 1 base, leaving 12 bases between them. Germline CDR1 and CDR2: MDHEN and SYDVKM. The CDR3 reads CASRSLQGNTEAFF. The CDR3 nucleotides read TGTGCCAGCAGGAGCTTACAGGGGAACACTGAAGCTTTCTTT.

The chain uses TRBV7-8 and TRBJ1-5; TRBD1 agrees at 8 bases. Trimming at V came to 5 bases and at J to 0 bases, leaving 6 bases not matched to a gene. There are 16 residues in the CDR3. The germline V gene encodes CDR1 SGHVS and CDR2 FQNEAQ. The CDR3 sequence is CASSADRVYSNQPQHF. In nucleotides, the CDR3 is TGTGCCAGCAGCGCGGACAGGGTCTATAGCAATCAGCCCCAGCATTTT. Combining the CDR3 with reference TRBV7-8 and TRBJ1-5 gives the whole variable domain GAGVSQSPRYKVAKRGQDVALRCDPISGHVSLFWYQQALGQGPEFLTYFQNEAQLDKSGLPSDRFFAERPEGSVSTLKIQRTQQEDSAVYLCASSADRVYSNQPQHFGDGTRLSIL.

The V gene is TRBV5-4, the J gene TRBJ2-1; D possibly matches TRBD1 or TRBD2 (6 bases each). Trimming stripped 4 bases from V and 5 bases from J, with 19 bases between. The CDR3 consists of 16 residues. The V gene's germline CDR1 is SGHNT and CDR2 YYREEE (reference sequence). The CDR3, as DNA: TGTGCCAGCAGCCAAGAAAGGGGGGTTAGCGACAATGAGCAGTTCTTC. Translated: CASSQERGVSDNEQFF.

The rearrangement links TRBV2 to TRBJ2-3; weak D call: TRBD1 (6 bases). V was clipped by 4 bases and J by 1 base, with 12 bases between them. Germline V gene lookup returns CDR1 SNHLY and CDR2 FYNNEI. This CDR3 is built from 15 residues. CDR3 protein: CASSGGGAGTDTQYF. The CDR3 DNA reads TGTGCCAGCAGTGGTGGGGGCGCGGGCACAGATACGCAGTATTTT.

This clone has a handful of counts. In nucleotides, the CDR3 is TGTGCCAGCAGCTTCTCAGAGAACACTGAAGCTTTCTTT. Protein product: CASSFSENTEAFF. The gene calls are TRBV7-9 and TRBJ1-1; D is unclear. CDR1 and CDR2 (germline): SEHNR, FQNEAQ (reference sequence). Trimming took 3 bases from V and 1 from J, leaving 6 bases between them. The length of the CDR3 is 13 residues.

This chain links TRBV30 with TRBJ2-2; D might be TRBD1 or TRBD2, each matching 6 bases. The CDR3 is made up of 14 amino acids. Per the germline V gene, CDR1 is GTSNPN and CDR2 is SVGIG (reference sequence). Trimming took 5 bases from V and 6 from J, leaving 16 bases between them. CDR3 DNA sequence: TGTGCCTGGTGCAGGGGAGGCTTGCCCGGGGAGCTGTTTTTT. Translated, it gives CAWCRGGLPGELFF.

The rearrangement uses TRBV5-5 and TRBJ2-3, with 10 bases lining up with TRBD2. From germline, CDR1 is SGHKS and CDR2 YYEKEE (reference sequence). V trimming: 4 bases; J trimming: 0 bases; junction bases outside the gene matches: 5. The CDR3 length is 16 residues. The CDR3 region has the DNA TGTGCCAGCAGCAAAACTAGCGGGGTTAGCACAGATACGCAGTATTTT. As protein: CASSKTSGVSTDTQYF.

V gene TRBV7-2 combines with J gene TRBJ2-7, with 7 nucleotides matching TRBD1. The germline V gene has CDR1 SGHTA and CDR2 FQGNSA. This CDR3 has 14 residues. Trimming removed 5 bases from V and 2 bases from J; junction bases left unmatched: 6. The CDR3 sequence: CASSPGTEAYEQYF. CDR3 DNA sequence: TGTGCCAGCAGCCCCGGGACAGAGGCCTACGAGCAGTACTTC.

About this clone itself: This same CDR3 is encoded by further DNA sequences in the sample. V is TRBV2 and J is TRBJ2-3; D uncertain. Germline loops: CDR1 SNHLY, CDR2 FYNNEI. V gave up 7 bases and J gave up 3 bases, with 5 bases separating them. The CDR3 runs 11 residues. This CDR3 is CASTSTDTQYF. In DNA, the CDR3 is TGTGCCAGCACCTCGACAGATACGCAGTATTTT. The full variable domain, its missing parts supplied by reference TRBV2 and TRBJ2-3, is EPEVTQTPSHQVTQMGQEVILRCVPISNHLYFYWYRQILGQKVEFLVSFYNNEISEKSEIFDDQFSVERPDGSNFTLKIRSTKLEDSAMYFCASTSTDTQYFGPGTRLTVL.

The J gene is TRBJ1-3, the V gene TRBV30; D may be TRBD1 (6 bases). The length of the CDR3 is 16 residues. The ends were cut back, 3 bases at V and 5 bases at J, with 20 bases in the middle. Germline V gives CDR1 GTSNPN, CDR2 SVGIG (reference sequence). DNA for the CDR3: TGTGCCTGGAGCTTCGAGGCAGGGGCCGGGAGAAACACCATATATTTT. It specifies CAWSFEAGAGRNTIYF.

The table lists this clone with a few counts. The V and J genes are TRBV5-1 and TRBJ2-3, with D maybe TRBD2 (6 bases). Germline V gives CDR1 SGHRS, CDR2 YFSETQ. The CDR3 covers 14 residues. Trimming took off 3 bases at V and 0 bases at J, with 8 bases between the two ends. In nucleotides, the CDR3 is TGCGCCAGCAGCTCTGGGACTAGCACAGATACGCAGTATTTT. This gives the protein CASSSGTSTDTQYF.

The CDR3 DNA follows: TGCAGCGCCACCGGGACAGGGGGCTCTAACTATGGCTACACCTTC. Translation gives CSATGTGGSNYGYTF. The chain links TRBV29-1 to TRBJ1-2; 12 bases map to TRBD1. Germline values: CDR1 SQVTM, CDR2 ANQGSEA. The CDR3 is 15 amino acids. Trimming cost V 7 bases and J 0 bases; bases outside gene matches: 6.

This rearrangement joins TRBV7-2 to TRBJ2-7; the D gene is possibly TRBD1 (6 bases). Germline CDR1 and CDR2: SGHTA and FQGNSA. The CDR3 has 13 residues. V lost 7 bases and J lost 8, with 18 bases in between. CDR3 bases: TGTGCCAGCAAGGGGGAACGGGGTGTAAAGCAGTACTTC. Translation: CASKGERGVKQYF.

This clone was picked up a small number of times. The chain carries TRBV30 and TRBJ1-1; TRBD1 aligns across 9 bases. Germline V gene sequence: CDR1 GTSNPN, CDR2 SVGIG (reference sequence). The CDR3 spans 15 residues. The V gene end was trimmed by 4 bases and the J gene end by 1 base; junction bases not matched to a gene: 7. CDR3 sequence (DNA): TGTGCCTGGAATTTGGGGACAGGGAAGAACACTGAAGCTTTCTTT. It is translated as CAWNLGTGKNTEAFF.

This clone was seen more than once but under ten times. Here the CDR3 DNA reads TGCGCCAGCAGCCGAAAGGGGGAATCCTCTTGGGGCACAGATACGCAGTATTTT. It encodes CASSRKGESSWGTDTQYF. The chain combines TRBV4-3 with TRBJ2-3; maybe TRBD1 (6 bases). Germline loops: CDR1 LGHNA, CDR2 YSLEER. Trimming removed 4 bases at V and 1 base at J, with 21 bases between. The CDR3 loop spans 18 amino acids.

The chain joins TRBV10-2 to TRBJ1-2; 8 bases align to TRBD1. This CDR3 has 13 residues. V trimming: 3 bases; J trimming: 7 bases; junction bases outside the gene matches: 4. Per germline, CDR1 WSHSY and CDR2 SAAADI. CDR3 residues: CASSDGTGFGYTF. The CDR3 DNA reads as TGCGCCAGCAGTGATGGGACAGGATTTGGCTACACCTTC.

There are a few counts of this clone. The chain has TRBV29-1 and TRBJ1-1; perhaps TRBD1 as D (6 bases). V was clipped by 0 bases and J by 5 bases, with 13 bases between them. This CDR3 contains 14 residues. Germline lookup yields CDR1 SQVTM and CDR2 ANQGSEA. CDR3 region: CSVEEGGLGTEAFF. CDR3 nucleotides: TGCAGCGTTGAAGAAGGGGGGCTGGGTACTGAAGCTTTCTTT.